The 4 T cell receptor beta chains below come from one sample, sequenced in a study of blood T cells in healthy people across ages. Through a sample-barcoded 5' primer and a J-beta primer mix, a second PCR was run for roughly 7 to 11 cycles. TCRdb passed the 5' RACE reads through MiXCR, listing each CDR3 protein once. The sample includes more than 650,000 distinct CDR3 sequences, 20% to 25% seen only once; the top ten take roughly 22%. The specimen sequenced was blood. The receptors originated from a man aged 70-80 years in good health.

This clonotype has just a few counts. The chain has TRBV28 and TRBJ2-5; the D gene is possibly TRBD1 (5 bases). There are 13 residues in the CDR3. Germline-derived CDR1 and CDR2 are MDHEN and SYDVKM. V was pared by 7 bases and J by 2 bases, with 11 bases between. CDR3 sequence: CASTWGWQETQYF. The CDR3 DNA follows: TGTGCCAGCACCTGGGGCTGGCAAGAGACCCAGTACTTC.

This clonotype appeared once. The chain couples TRBV11-2 to TRBJ1-1; D is unclear. Per germline, CDR1 SGHAT and CDR2 FQNNGV. CDR3 length: 20 amino acids. The V end lost 5 bases, the J end lost 1 base, and 29 bases lay between the germline ends. The DNA of the CDR3 is TGTGCCAGCAGCCCGCGGTTTATCCGAGGACCCCAAGGCGGGAACACTGAAGCTTTCTTT. Its translation is CASSPRFIRGPQGGNTEAFF.

This chain links TRBV7-9 with TRBJ1-1, with no clear D. CDR1 is SEHNR and CDR2 is FQNEAQ in the germline V gene (reference sequence). The CDR3 covers 12 residues. V was cut by 2 bases and J by 7 bases, with 8 bases left in between. The CDR3 here is CASSLKNNEAFF. Written as DNA, the CDR3 is TGTGCCAGCAGCTTAAAGAATAATGAAGCTTTCTTT.

There are a few counts of this clonotype. V gene TRBV20-1 combines with J gene TRBJ1-5; D uncertain. CDR1 is DFQATT and CDR2 is SNEGSKA in the germline V gene (reference sequence). This CDR3 region has 14 residues. Trimming left V 4 bases short and J 3 bases short, with 13 bases between. The CDR3: CSAKSQLYNQPQHF. The CDR3 DNA reads TGCAGTGCTAAGTCCCAGCTCTACAATCAGCCCCAGCATTTT.